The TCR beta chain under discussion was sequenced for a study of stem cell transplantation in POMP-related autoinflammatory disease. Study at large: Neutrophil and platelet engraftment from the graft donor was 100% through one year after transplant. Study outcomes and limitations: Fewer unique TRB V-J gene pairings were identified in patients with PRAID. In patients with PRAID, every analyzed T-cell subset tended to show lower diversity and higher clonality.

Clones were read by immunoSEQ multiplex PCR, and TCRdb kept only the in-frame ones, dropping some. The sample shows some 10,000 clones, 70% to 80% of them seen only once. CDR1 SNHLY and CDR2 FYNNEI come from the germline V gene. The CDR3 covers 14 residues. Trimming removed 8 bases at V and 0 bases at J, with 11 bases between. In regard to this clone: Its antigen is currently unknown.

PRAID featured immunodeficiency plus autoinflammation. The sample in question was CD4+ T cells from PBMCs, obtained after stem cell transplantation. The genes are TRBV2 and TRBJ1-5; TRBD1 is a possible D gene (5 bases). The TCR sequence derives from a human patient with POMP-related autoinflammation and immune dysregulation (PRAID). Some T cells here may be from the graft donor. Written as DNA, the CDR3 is TGTGCCAGCGGGGACGGATATAGCAATCAGCCCCAGCATTTT. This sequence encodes CASGDGYSNQPQHF.